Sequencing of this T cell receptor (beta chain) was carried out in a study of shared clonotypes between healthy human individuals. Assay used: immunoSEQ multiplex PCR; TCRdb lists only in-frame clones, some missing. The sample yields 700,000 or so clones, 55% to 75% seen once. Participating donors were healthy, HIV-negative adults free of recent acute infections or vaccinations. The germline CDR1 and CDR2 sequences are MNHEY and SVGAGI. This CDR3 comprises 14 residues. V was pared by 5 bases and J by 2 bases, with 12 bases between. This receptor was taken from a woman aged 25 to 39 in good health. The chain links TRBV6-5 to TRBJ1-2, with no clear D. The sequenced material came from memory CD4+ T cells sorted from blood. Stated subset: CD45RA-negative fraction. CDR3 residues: CASSGGSGNYGYTF. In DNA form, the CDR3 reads TGTGCCAGCAGTGGTGGTTCAGGAAACTATGGCTACACCTTC.